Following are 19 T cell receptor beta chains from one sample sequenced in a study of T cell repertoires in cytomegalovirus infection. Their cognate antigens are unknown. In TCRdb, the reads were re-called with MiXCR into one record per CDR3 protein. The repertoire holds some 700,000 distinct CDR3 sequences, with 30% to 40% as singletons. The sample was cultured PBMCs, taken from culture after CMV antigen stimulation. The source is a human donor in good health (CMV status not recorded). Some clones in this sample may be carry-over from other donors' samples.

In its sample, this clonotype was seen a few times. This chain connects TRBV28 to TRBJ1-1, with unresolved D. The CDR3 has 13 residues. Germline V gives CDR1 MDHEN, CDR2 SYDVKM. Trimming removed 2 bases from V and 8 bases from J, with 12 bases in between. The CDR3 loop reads CASSLRTRPEAFF. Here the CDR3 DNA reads TGTGCCAGCAGTTTAAGGACTCGACCCGAAGCTTTCTTT. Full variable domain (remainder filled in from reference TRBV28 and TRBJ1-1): DVKVTQSSRYLVKRTGEKVFLECVQDMDHENMFWYRQDPGLGLRLIYFSYDVKMKEKGDIPEGYSVSREKKERFSLILESASTNQTSMYLCASSLRTRPEAFFGQGTRLTVV.

CDR3: CATQGARQEKLFF. DNA for the CDR3: TGTGCCACCCAGGGGGCACGTCAGGAAAAACTGTTTTTT. The rearrangement joins TRBV10-3 to TRBJ1-4; 8 bases fit TRBD1. This CDR3 is built from 13 residues. Trimming took 10 bases from V and 8 from J; bases not matched to a gene: 9. Germline V CDR1 and CDR2: ENHRY, SYGVKD.

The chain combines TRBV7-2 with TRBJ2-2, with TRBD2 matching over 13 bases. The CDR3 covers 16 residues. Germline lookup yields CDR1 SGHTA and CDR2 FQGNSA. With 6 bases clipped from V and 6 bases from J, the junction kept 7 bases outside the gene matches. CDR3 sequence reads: CASSSGLAGVSGELFF. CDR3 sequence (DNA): TGTGCCAGCAGTTCCGGACTAGCGGGAGTGTCCGGGGAGCTGTTTTTT.

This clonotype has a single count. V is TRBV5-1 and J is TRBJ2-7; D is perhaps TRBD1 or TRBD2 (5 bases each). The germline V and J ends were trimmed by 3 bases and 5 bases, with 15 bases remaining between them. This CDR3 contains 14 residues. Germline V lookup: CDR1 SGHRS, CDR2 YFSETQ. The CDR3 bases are TGCGCCAGCAGCTCACGGAGAGGGGACCACGAGCAGTACTTC. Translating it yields CASSSRRGDHEQYF.

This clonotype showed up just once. CDR3: CSARDRGGIQYF. The DNA for the CDR3 is TGCAGTGCTAGGGACAGGGGTGGCATTCAGTACTTC. The chain has TRBV20-1 and TRBJ2-4; TRBD1 aligns across 9 bases. CDR1 is DFQATT, CDR2 SNEGSKA, per germline (reference sequence). The V and J ends lost 3 bases and 9 bases, in that order; junction bases with no gene match: 3. This CDR3 contains 12 residues.

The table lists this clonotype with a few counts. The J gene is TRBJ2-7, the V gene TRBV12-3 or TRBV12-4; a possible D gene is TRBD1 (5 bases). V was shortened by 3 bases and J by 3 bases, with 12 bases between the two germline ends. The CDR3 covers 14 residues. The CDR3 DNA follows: TGTGCCAGCAGTTTTACAGGACCGGACTACGAGCAGTACTTC. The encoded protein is CASSFTGPDYEQYF.

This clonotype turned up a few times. The CDR3 DNA reads as TGTGCCAGCAGCTTGTTGAGCGGGGGGGCCGTAGGCGAGCAGTACTTC. This codes for CASSLLSGGAVGEQYF. The V gene is TRBV5-6, the J gene TRBJ2-7; 10 nucleotides align to TRBD2. CDR1 and CDR2 from the germline V gene are SGHDT and YYEEEE. This CDR3 is built from 16 residues. V lost 1 base and J lost 6; bases outside the gene matches: 10.

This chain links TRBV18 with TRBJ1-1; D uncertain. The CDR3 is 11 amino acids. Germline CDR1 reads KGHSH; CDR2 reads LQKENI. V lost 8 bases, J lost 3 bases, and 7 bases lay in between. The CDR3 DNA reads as TGTGCCAGCGCCTTGGACACTGAAGCTTTCTTT. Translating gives CASALDTEAFF.

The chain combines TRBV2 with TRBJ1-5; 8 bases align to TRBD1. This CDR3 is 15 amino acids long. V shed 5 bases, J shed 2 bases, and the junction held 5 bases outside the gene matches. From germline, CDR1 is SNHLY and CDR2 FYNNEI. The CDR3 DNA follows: TGTGCCAGCAGTATTGACAGGGGAGGCAATCAGCCCCAGCATTTT. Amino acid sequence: CASSIDRGGNQPQHF. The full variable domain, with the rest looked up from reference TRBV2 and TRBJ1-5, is EPEVTQTPSHQVTQMGQEVILRCVPISNHLYFYWYRQILGQKVEFLVSFYNNEISEKSEIFDDQFSVERPDGSNFTLKIRSTKLEDSAMYFCASSIDRGGNQPQHFGDGTRLSIL.

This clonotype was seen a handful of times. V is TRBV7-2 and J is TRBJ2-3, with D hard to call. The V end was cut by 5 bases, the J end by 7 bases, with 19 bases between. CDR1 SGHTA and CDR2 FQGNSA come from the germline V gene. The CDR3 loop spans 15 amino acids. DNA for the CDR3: TGTGCCAGCAGCCCCCCTCGGCCCGAGAGGTATACGCAGTATTTT. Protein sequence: CASSPPRPERYTQYF.

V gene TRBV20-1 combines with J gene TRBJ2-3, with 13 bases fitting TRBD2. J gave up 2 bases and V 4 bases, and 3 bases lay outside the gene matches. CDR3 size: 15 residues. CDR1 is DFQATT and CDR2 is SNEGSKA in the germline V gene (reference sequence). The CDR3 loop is CSAMGLAGFTDTQYF. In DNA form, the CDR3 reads TGCAGTGCTATGGGACTAGCGGGGTTCACAGATACGCAGTATTTT.

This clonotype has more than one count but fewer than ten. CDR3 in DNA: TGCGCCAGCAGCGTGGGACCCGGCGAGCAGTACTTC. Amino acid sequence: CASSVGPGEQYF. The rearrangement links TRBV5-1 to TRBJ2-7; either TRBD1 or TRBD2 may fit D (5 bases each). The germline V gene has CDR1 SGHRS and CDR2 YFSETQ. Trimming cost V 4 bases and J 6 bases, with 11 bases left between them. The CDR3 is made up of 12 amino acids.

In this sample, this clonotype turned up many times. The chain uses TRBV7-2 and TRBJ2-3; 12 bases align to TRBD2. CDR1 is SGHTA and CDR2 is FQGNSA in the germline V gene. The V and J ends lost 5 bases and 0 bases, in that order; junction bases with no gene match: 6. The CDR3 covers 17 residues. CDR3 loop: CASSPGLAGVSTDTQYF. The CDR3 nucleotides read TGTGCCAGCAGCCCGGGACTAGCGGGCGTTAGCACAGATACGCAGTATTTT. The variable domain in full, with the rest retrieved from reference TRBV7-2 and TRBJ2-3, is GAGVSQSPSNKVTEKGKDVELRCDPISGHTALYWYRQSLGQGLEFLIYFQGNSAPDKSGLPSDRFSAERTGGSVSTLTIQRTQQEDSAVYLCASSPGLAGVSTDTQYFGPGTRLTVL.

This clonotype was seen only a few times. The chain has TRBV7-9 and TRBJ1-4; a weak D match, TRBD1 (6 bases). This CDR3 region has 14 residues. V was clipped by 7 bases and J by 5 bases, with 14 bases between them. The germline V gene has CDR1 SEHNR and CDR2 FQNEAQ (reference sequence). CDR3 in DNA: TGTGCCAGCACAACGGACAGACTCAATGAAAAACTGTTTTTT. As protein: CASTTDRLNEKLFF.

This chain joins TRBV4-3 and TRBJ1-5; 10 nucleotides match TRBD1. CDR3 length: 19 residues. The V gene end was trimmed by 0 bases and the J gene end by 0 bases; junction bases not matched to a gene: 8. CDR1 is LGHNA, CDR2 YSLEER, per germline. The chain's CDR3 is CASSQDPGTGAYSNQPQHF. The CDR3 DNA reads TGCGCCAGCAGCCAAGATCCCGGGACAGGGGCCTATAGCAATCAGCCCCAGCATTTT.

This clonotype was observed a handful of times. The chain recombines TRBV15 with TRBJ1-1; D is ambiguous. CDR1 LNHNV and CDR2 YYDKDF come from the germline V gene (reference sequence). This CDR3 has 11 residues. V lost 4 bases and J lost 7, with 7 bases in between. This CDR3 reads CATSKRGEAFF. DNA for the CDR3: TGTGCCACCAGCAAGAGAGGTGAAGCTTTCTTT.

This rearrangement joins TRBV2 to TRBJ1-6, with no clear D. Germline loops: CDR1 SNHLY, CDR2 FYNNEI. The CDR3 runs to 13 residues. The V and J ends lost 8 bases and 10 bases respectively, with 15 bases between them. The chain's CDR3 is CASEVRLDSPLHF. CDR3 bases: TGTGCCAGCGAGGTACGTCTCGACTCACCCCTCCACTTT.

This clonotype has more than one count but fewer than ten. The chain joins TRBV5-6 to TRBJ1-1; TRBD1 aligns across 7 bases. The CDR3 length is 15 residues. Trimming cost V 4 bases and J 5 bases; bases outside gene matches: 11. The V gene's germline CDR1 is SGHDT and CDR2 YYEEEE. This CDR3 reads CASSRLDRVRTEAFF. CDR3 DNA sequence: TGTGCCAGCAGCCGTCTAGACAGGGTTCGAACTGAAGCTTTCTTT.

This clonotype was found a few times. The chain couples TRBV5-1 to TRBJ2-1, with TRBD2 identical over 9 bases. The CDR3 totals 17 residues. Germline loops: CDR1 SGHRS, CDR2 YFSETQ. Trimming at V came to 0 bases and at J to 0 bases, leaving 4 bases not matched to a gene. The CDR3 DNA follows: TGCGCCAGCAGCTTGGCCCTAGCGGGGACCTCCTACAATGAGCAGTTCTTC. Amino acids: CASSLALAGTSYNEQFF. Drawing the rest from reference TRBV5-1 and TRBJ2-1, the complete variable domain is KAGVTQTPRYLIKTRGQQVTLSCSPISGHRSVSWYQQTPGQGLQFLFEYFSETQRNKGNFPGRFSGRQFSNSRSEMNVSTLELGDSALYLCASSLALAGTSYNEQFFGPGTRLTVL.